Below, 5 T cell receptor beta chains from the same sample are listed, as sequenced in a study of blood T cell repertoires in COVID-19 (dated by TCRdb to the early 2020s). The library was produced with the immunoSEQ multiplex PCR assay. TCRdb mirrors the immuneACCESS table, restricted to in-frame sequences. Some clones are absent from its copies; in checked studies, under half trace to an unresolved V gene, and the reason for the others is unknown. The sample contains some 270,000 clones, roughly 89% of them found a single time. The ten largest account for around 4.6% of the sample. The sample taken for sequencing was peripheral blood. These receptor sequences come from a middle-aged woman who had recovered from COVID-19.

The genes are TRBV18 and TRBJ1-4; 9 bases line up with TRBD1. The CDR3 runs to 17 residues. Germline lookup yields CDR1 KGHSH and CDR2 LQKENI. V shed 5 bases, J shed 0 bases, and the junction held 7 bases outside the gene matches. CDR3: CASSAMTGGTTNEKLFF. DNA of the CDR3: TGTGCCAGCTCAGCGATGACAGGGGGGACAACTAATGAAAAACTGTTTTTT.

This sequence joins TRBV18 and TRBJ2-1; 8 bases agree with TRBD2. Unmatched junction bases numbered 14, after V lost 1 base and J lost 0 bases. The CDR3 covers 20 residues. Germline CDR1 and CDR2: KGHSH and LQKENI. CDR3 bases: TGTGCCAGCTCACCACTCCTTTTAAGTAGCGGGAAGTACTCCTACAATGAGCAGTTCTTC. As protein: CASSPLLLSSGKYSYNEQFF.

The chain combines TRBV19 with TRBJ1-1; 9 bases line up with TRBD1. The germline V gene encodes CDR1 LNHDA and CDR2 SQIVND (reference sequence). This CDR3 has 13 residues. The V segment lost 9 bases and the J segment 5 bases; nucleotides outside the gene matches: 7. The CDR3 sequence: CASGTGLATEAFF. The CDR3 DNA is TGTGCCAGCGGGACAGGGTTAGCGACTGAAGCTTTCTTT.

V usage is TRBV7-6 and J usage is TRBJ2-1, with 13 nucleotides matching TRBD2. The germline V gene has CDR1 SGHVS and CDR2 FNYEAQ. V dropped 4 bases and J dropped 9; count of bases not matched to a gene: 9. The CDR3 is 16 residues long. Here the CDR3 DNA reads TGTGCCAGCAGCTCCTCACTAGCGGGGGGGCGAGGTGAGCAGTTCTTC. It encodes CASSSSLAGGRGEQFF.

This chain connects TRBV4-3 to TRBJ2-2, with no clear D. Trimming took off 7 bases at V and 3 bases at J, with 15 bases between the two ends. Germline V CDR1 and CDR2: LGHNA, YSLEER. The CDR3 covers 15 residues. The CDR3 region is CASTLGAIDTGELFF. In DNA, the CDR3 is TGCGCCAGCACACTGGGCGCAATTGACACCGGGGAGCTGTTTTTT.